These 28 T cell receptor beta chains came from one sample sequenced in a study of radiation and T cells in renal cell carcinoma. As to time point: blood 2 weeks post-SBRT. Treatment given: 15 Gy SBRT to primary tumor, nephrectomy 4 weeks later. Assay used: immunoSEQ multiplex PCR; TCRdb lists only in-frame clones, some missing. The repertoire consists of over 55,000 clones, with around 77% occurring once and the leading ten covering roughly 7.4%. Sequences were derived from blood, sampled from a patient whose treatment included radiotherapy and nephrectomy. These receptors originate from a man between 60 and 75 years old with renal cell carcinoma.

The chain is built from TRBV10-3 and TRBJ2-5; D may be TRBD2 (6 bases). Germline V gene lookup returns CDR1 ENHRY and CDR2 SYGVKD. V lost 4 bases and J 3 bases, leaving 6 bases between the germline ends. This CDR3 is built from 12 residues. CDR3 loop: CAISAGEETQYF. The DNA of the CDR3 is TGTGCCATCAGTGCGGGGGAAGAGACCCAGTACTTC.

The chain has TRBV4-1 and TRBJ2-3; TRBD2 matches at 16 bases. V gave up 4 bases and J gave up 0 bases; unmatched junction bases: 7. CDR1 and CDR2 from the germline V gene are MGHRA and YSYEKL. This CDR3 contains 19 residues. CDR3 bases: TGCGCCAGCAGCCCAGGGACTAGCGGGAGGGCCTTAAGCACAGATACGCAGTATTTT. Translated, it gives CASSPGTSGRALSTDTQYF.

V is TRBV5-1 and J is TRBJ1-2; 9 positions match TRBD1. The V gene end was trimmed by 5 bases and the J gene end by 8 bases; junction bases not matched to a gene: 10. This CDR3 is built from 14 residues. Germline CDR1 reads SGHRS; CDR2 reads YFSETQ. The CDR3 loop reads CASRAQGQGMGYTF. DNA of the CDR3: TGCGCCAGCAGAGCGCAGGGACAGGGCATGGGCTACACCTTC.

CDR3 in DNA: TGTGCCAGCAGTTACTCGTCCCCTGTTTACAAAAAAGGCTACACCTTC. This codes for CASSYSSPVYKKGYTF. The rearrangement joins TRBV6-6 to TRBJ1-2, with D unclear. V was pared by 0 bases and J by 8 bases, with 19 bases between. Germline V gene sequence: CDR1 MNHNY, CDR2 SVGAGI (reference sequence). The CDR3 has 16 amino acids.

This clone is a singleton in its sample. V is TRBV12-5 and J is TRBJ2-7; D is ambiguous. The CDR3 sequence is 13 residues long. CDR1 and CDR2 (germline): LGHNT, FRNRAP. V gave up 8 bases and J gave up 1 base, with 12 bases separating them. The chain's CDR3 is CASTVAQSYEQYF. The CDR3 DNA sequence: TGTGCTAGTACAGTAGCACAATCCTACGAGCAGTACTTC.

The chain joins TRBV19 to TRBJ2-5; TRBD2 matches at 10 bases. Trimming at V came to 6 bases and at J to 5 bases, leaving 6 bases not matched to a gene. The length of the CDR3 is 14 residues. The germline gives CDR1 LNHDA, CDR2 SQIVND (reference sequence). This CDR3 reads CASREGLAAETQYF. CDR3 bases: TGTGCCAGTAGAGAAGGACTAGCGGCTGAGACCCAGTACTTC. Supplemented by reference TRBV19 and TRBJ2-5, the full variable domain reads DGGITQSPKYLFRKEGQNVTLSCEQNLNHDAMYWYRQDPGQGLRLIYYSQIVNDFQKGDIAEGYSVSREKKESFPLTVTSAQKNPTAFYLCASREGLAAETQYFGPGTRLLVL.

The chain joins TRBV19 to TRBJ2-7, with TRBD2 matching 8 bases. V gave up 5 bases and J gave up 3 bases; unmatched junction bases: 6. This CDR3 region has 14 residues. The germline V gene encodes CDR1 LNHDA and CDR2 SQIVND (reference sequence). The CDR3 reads CASSAQLAVYEQYF. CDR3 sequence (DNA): TGTGCCAGTAGTGCCCAACTAGCGGTCTACGAGCAGTACTTC. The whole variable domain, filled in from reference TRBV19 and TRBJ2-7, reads DGGITQSPKYLFRKEGQNVTLSCEQNLNHDAMYWYRQDPGQGLRLIYYSQIVNDFQKGDIAEGYSVSREKKESFPLTVTSAQKNPTAFYLCASSAQLAVYEQYFGPGTRLTVT.

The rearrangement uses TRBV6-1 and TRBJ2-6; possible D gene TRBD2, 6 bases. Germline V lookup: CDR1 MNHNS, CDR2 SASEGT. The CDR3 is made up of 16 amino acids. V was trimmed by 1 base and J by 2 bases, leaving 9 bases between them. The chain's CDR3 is CASSEVPGAGANVLTF. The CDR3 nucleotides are TGTGCCAGCAGTGAAGTCCCGGGGGCTGGGGCCAACGTCCTGACTTTC.

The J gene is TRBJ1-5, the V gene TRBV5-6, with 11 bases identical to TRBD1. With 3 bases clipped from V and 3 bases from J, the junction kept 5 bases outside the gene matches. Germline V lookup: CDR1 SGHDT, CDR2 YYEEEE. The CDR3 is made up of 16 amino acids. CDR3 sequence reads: CASSSRDRGNNQPQHF. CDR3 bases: TGTGCCAGCAGCTCTAGGGACAGGGGGAACAATCAGCCCCAGCATTTT.

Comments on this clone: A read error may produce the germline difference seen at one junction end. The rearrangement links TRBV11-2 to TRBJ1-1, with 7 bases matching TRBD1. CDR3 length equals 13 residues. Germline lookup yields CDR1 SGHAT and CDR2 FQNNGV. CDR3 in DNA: TGTGCCAGCAGCTCCCCGAGAGCGACAGGGATAATCTTT. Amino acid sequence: CASSSPRATGIIF.

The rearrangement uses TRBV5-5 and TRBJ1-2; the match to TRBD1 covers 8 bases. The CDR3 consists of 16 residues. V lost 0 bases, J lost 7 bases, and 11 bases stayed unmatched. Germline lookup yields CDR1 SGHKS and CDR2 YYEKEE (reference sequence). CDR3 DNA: TGTGCCAGCAGCTTGGAAGTTCAGGGGGCATTTGGTGGCTACACCTTC. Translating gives CASSLEVQGAFGGYTF.

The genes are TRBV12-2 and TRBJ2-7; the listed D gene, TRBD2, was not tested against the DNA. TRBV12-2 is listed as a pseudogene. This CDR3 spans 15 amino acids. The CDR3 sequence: CASRWGSGGVYEQYF. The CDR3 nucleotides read TGTGCAAGTCGCTGGGGTAGCGGGGGAGTCTACGAGCAGTACTTC.

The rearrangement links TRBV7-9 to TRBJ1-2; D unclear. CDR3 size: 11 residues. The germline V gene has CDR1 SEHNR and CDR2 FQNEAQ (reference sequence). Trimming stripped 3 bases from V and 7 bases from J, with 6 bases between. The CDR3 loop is CASSLASGYTF. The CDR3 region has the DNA TGTGCCAGCAGCTTGGCAAGTGGCTACACCTTC.

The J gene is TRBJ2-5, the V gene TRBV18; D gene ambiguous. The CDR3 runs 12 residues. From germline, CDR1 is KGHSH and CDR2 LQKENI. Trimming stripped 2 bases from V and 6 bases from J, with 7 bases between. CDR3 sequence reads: CASSPDLQTQYF. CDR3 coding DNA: TGTGCCAGCTCACCAGACTTACAGACCCAGTACTTC. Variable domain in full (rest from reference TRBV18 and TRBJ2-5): NAGVMQNPRHLVRRRGQEARLRCSPMKGHSHVYWYRQLPEEGLKFMVYLQKENIIDESGMPKERFSAEFPKEGPSILRIQQVVRGDSAAYFCASSPDLQTQYFGPGTRLLVL.

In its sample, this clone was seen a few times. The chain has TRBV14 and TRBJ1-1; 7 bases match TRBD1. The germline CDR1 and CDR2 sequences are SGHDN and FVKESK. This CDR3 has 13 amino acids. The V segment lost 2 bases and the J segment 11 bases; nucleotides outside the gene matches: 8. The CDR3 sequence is CASSQNGQDYAFF. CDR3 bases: TGTGCCAGCAGCCAAAACGGACAGGATTATGCTTTCTTT.

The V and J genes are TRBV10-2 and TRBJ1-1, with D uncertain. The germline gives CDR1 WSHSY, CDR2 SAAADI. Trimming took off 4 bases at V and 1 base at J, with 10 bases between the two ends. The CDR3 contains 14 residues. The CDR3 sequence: CASSGTLGNTEAFF. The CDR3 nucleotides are TGCGCCAGCAGTGGGACTCTGGGGAACACTGAAGCTTTCTTT.

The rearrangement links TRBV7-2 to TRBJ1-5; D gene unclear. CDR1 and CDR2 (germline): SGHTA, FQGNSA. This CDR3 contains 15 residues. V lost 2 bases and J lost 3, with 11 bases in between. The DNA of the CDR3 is TGTGCCAGCAGCTTAAGTTCGGGAAACAATCAGCCCCAGCATTTT. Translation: CASSLSSGNNQPQHF.

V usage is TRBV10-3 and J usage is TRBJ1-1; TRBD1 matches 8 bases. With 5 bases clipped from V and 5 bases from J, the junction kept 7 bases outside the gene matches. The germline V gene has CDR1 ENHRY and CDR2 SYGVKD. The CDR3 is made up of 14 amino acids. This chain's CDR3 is CAISPGGAGTEAFF. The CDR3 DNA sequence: TGTGCCATCAGTCCAGGGGGCGCCGGAACTGAAGCTTTCTTT.

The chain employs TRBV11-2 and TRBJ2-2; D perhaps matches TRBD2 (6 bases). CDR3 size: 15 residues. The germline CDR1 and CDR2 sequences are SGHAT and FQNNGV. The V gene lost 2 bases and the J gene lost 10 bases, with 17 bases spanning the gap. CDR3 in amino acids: CASSLTSPDQAELFF. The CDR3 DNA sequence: TGTGCCAGCAGCTTAACTAGCCCGGACCAGGCGGAGCTGTTTTTT.

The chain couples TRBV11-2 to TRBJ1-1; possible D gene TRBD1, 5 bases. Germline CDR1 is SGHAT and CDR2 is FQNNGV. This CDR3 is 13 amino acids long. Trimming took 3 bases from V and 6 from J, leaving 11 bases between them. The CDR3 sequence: CASSLVRAAEAFF. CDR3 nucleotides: TGTGCCAGCAGCTTGGTCAGGGCGGCTGAAGCTTTCTTT. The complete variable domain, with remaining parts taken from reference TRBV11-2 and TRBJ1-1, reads EAGVAQSPRYKIIEKRQSVAFWCNPISGHATLYWYQQILGQGPKLLIQFQNNGVVDDSQLPKDRFSAERLKGVDSTLKIQPAKLEDSAVYLCASSLVRAAEAFFGQGTRLTVV.

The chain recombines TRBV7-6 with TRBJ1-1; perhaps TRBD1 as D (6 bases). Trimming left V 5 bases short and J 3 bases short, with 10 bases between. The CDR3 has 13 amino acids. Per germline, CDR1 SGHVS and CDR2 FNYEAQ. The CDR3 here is CASSPRGDTEAFF. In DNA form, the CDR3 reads TGTGCCAGCAGCCCTAGGGGGGACACTGAAGCTTTCTTT.

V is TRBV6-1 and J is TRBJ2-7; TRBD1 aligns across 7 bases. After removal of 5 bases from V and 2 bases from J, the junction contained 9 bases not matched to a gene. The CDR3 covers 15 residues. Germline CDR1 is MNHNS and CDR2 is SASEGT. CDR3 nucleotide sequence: TGTGCCAGCAGTAAAGACAGGGACGGGGCCTACGAGCAGTACTTC. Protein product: CASSKDRDGAYEQYF.

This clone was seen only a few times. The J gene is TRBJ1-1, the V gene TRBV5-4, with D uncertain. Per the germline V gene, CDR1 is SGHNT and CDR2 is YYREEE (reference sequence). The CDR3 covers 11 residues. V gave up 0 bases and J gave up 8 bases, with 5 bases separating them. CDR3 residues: CASSLGWEAFF. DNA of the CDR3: TGTGCCAGCAGCTTGGGGTGGGAAGCTTTCTTT. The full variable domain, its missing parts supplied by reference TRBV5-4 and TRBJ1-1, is ETGVTQSPTHLIKTRGQQVTLRCSSQSGHNTVSWYQQALGQGPQFIFQYYREEENGRGNFPPRFSGLQFPNYSSELNVNALELDDSALYLCASSLGWEAFFGQGTRLTVV.

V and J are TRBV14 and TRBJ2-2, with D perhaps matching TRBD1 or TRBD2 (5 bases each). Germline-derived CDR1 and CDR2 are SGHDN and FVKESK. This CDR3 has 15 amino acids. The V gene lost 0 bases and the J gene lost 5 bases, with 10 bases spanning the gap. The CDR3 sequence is CASSQDPGLTGELFF. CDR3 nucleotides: TGTGCCAGCAGCCAAGATCCGGGGCTTACCGGGGAGCTGTTTTTT.

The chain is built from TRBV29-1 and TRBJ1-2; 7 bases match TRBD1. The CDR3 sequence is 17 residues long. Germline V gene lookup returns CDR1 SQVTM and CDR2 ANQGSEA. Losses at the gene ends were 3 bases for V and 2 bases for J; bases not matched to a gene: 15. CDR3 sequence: CSVDSAGVQGLNYGYTF. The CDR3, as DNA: TGCAGCGTTGACTCGGCTGGGGTACAGGGGCTAAACTATGGCTACACCTTC.

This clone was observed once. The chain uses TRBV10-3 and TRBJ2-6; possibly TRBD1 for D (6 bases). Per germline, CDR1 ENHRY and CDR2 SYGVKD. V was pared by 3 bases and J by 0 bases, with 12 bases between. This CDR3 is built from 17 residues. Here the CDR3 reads CAISEGTFFSGANVLTF. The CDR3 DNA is TGTGCCATCAGTGAAGGGACATTCTTCTCTGGGGCCAACGTCCTGACTTTC.

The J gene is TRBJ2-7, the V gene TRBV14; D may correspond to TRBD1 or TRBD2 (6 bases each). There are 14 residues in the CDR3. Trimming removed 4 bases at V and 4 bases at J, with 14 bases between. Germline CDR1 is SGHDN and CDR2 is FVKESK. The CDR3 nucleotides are TGTGCCAGCAGCCTCCTCGGGGGCATATACGAGCAGTACTTC. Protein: CASSLLGGIYEQYF.

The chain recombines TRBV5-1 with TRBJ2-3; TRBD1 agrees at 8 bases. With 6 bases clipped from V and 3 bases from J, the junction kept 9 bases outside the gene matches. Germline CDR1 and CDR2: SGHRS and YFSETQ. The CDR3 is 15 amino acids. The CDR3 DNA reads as TGCGCCAGCAAAGAGACAGGGGAAATTACAGATACGCAGTATTTT. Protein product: CASKETGEITDTQYF.